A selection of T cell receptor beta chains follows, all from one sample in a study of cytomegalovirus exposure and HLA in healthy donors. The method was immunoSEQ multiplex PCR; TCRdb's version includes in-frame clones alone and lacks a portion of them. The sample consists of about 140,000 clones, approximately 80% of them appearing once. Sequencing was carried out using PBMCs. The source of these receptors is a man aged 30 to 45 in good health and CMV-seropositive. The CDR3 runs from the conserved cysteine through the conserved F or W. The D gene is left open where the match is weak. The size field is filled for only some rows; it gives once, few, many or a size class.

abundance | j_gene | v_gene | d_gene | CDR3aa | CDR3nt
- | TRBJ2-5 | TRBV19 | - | CASSSRELQETQYF | TGTGCCAGTAGTAGCCGGGAGCTTCAAGAGACCCAGTACTTC
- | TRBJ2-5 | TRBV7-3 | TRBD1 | CASSWTGWETQYF | TGTGCCAGCAGCTGGACAGGCTGGGAGACCCAGTACTTC
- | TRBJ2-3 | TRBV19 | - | CASTPRDSNTDTQYF | TGTGCCAGTACCCCCCGGGACTCGAACACAGATACGCAGTATTTT
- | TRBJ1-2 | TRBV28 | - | CASLPGGNHGYTF | TGTGCCAGCCTACCGGGAGGGAATCATGGCTACACCTTC
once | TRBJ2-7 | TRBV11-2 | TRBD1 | CASSSGTGRHEQYF | TGTGCCAGCAGCTCCGGGACAGGGAGGCACGAGCAGTACTTC
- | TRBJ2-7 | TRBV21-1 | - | CAGRARATYEQYF | TGTGCCGGACGGGCCAGGGCAACCTACGAGCAGTACTTC
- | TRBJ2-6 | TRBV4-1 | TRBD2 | CASSTSLAGGPVGANVLTF | TGCGCCAGCAGCACAAGCCTAGCGGGGGGGCCGGTTGGGGCCAACGTCCTGACTTTC
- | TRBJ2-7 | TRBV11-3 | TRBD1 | CASTRGQSYEQYF | TGTGCCAGCACCCGGGGACAGTCCTACGAGCAGTACTTC
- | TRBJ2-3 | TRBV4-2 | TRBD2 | CASSQVSGEGGRTPQYF | TGTGCCAGCAGCCAAGTGAGCGGGGAAGGCGGCAGAACTCCGCAGTATTTT
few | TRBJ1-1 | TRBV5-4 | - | CASSLILPGDGEAFF | TGTGCCAGCAGCCTCATCCTGCCGGGAGACGGTGAAGCTTTCTTT
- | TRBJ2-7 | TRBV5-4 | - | CASSFGETTYEQYF | TGTGCCAGCAGCTTCGGGGAAACGACCTACGAGCAGTACTTC
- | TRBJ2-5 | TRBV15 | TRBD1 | CATSRRDRAGETQYF | TGTGCCACCAGCAGGCGGGACAGGGCGGGGGAGACCCAGTACTTC
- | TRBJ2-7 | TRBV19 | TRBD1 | CASSNLGQDYEQYF | TGTGCCAGTAGCAACCTAGGACAGGACTACGAGCAGTACTTC
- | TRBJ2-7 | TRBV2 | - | CASSEELQYF | TGTGCCAGCAGTGAAGAGCTACAGTACTTC
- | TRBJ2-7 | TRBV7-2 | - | CASSLGIPRREQYF | TGTGCCAGCAGCTTAGGAATTCCCCGGCGGGAGCAGTACTTC
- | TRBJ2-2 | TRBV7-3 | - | CASSLDTSNTGELFF | TGTGCCAGCAGCTTAGATACTTCTAACACCGGGGAGCTGTTTTTT
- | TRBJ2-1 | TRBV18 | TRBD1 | CASSHWTGGAENEQFF | TGTGCCAGCTCACACTGGACAGGGGGCGCCGAGAATGAGCAGTTCTTC
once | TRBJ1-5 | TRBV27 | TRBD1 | CASSLSGGLNQPQHF | TGTGCCAGCAGTTTATCAGGGGGCCTAAATCAGCCCCAGCATTTT
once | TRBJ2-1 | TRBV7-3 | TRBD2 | CASSPQEASGSYHEQFF | TGTGCCAGCAGCCCCCAGGAGGCTAGCGGGAGTTACCATGAGCAGTTCTTC
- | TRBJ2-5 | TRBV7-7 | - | CASSFGTDFSETQYF | TGTGCTAGCAGCTTCGGTACGGACTTCAGTGAGACCCAGTACTTC
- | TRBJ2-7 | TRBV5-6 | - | CASSSPGYEQYF | TGTGCCAGCAGCTCTCCGGGGTACGAGCAGTACTTC
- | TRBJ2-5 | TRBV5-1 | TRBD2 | CASSPGLAVQETQYF | TGCGCCAGCAGCCCTGGGCTAGCGGTACAAGAGACCCAGTACTTC
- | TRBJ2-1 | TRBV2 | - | CASGGLRGYNEQFF | TGTGCCAGCGGGGGACTAAGGGGGTACAATGAGCAGTTCTTC
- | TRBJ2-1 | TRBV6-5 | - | CASSWTGIVKNEQFF | TGTGCCAGCAGTTGGACGGGGATTGTTAAAAATGAGCAGTTCTTC
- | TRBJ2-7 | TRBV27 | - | CASRGPAYEQYF | TGTGCCAGCAGGGGCCCCGCCTACGAGCAGTACTTC
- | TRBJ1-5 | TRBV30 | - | CAWSVIDSNQPQHF | TGTGCCTGGAGTGTCATAGATAGCAATCAGCCCCAGCATTTT
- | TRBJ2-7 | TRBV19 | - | CASSMFEAGEQYF | TGTGCCAGTAGTATGTTCGAGGCCGGCGAGCAGTACTTC
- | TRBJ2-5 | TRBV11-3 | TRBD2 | CASSLSWAGRGLETQYF | TGTGCCAGCAGCTTGTCTTGGGCTGGGAGGGGTCTAGAGACCCAGTACTTC
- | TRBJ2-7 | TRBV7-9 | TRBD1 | CASSPTTGAGEQYF | TGTGCCAGCAGCCCGACGACAGGGGCGGGAGAGCAGTACTTC
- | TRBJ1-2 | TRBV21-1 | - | CASSYPTGGVYGYTF | TGTGCCAGCAGCTACCCGACGGGGGGTGTCTATGGCTACACCTTC
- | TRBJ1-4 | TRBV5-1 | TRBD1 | CASSLGGTGPNEKLFF | TGCGCCAGCAGCTTGGGGGGGACAGGTCCTAATGAAAAACTGTTTTTT
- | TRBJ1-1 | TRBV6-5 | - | CASSYSAPLGTEAFF | TGTGCCAGCAGTTACTCCGCACCGCTCGGCACTGAAGCTTTCTTT
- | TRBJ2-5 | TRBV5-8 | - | CASSLYTRQTSVQETQYF | TGTGCCAGCAGCTTGTATACCAGGCAGACGTCGGTCCAAGAGACCCAGTACTTC
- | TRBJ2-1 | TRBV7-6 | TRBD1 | CASSKRQGGSYNEQFF | TGTGCCAGCAGCAAACGACAGGGGGGCTCCTACAATGAGCAGTTCTTC
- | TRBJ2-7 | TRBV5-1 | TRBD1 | CASSLGDRLFYEQYF | TGCGCCAGCAGCTTGGGGGACAGGTTATTCTACGAGCAGTACTTC
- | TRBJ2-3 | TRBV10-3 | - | CAISDGSSPDTQYF | TGTGCCATCAGTGATGGTAGTTCTCCAGATACGCAGTATTTT
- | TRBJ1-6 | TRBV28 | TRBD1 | CASSLIGTGGNSPLHF | TGTGCCAGCAGTTTGATTGGGACAGGGGGTAATTCACCCCTCCACTTT
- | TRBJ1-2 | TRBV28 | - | CASSLPGAVPYGYTF | TGTGCCAGCAGTTTACCAGGGGCTGTCCCCTATGGCTACACCTTC
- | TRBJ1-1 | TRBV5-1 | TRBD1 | CASSAGDRVNTEAFF | TGCGCCAGCAGCGCCGGGGACAGGGTGAACACTGAAGCTTTCTTT
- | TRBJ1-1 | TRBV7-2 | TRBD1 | CASSFLASGTVNTEAFF | TGTGCCAGCAGCTTTCTAGCGTCCGGGACAGTGAACACTGAAGCTTTCTTT
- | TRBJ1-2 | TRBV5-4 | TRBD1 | CASSSLDRGLVYGYTF | TGTGCCAGCAGCTCGTTAGACAGGGGGCTAGTCTATGGCTACACCTTC
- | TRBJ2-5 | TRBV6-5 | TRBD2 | CASSRLAGGLETQYF | TGTGCCAGCAGCAGACTAGCGGGAGGGCTCGAGACCCAGTACTTC
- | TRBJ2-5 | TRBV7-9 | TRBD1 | CASSFPSSIWTGRGETQYF | TGTGCCAGCAGTTTCCCCTCATCCATTTGGACAGGGAGAGGAGAGACCCAGTACTTC
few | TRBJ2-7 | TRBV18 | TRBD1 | CASSPPGQGSDEQYF | TGTGCCAGCTCACCACCGGGACAGGGTTCAGACGAGCAGTACTTC
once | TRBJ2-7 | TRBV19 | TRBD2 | CASSTPFGGGTAYEQYF | TGTGCCAGTAGTACCCCCTTTGGGGGGGGAACAGCCTACGAGCAGTACTTC
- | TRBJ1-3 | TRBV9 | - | CASSVSFSSGNTIYF | TGTGCCAGCAGCGTTTCCTTCAGTTCTGGAAACACCATATATTTT
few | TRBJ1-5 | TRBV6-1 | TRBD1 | CAISERQGGGNQPQHF | TGTGCCATCAGTGAGCGACAGGGGGGAGGCAATCAGCCCCAGCATTTT
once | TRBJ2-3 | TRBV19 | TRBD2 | CATRGLAGSGSTDTQYF | TGTGCCACCAGGGGACTAGCGGGGAGTGGTAGCACAGATACGCAGTATTTT
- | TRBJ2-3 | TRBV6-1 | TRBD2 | CASSGGAASTDTQYF | TGTGCCAGCAGCGGGGGGGCCGCCAGCACAGATACGCAGTATTTT
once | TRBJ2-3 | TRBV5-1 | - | CASGRGAEYTDTQYF | TGCGCCAGCGGCCGGGGGGCGGAATACACAGATACGCAGTATTTT